The clone carrying this T cell receptor (beta chain) was seen only a few times. The antigen is undetermined. Amplification of TCR beta CDR3 regions was performed using RNA transcripts as template. TCR CDR3 underwent first-round RT-PCR with the HTBI primer set. MiXCR was run by TCRdb on the multiplex PCR reads, yielding one entry per CDR3 protein. Here the sample spans approximately 530,000 distinct CDR3 sequences, approximately 16% being singletons. This record belongs to a study of T cells in Graves' hyperthyroidism and ophthalmopathy. Overall study: At the time of initial diagnosis and before any treatment, peripheral blood was collected. Study conclusions and caveats: The model identified upcoming ophthalmopathy a median approximately seven months ahead of onset.

The clonotype originates from a woman younger than 35 with Graves' hyperthyroidism. The specimen was blood.

This chain's CDR3 is CASSLWPGVGKNIQYF. Written as DNA, the CDR3 is TGTGCCAGCAGTTTATGGCCCGGGGTGGGCAAAAACATTCAGTACTTC. This chain links TRBV12-3 or TRBV12-4 with TRBJ2-4; D may be TRBD2 (5 bases). Trimming left V 2 bases short and J 3 bases short, with 14 bases between. CDR3 length equals 16 residues.